This paragraph covers one T cell receptor (beta chain) sequence. Its specificity is not known. This entry comes from a study of identical twins. General study findings and limits: The study found excess low generation probability among twin-shared out-of-frame alpha sequences.

TCRdb passed the 5' RACE reads through MiXCR, listing each CDR3 protein once. The table shows 700,000 to 950,000 distinct CDR3 sequences, with roughly an eighth occurring only once. The germline V gene has CDR1 DFQATT and CDR2 SNEGSKA (reference sequence). The CDR3 loop spans 13 amino acids. Trimming stripped 2 bases from V and 7 bases from J, with 11 bases between. The sample was also reused in another study, on yellow fever vaccine responses in identical twins.

The chain uses TRBV20-1 and TRBJ1-4; no firm D call. The sequence came from a young woman in good health. Material: PBMCs. CDR3 in amino acids: CSARSPMSEKLFF. The CDR3 bases are TGCAGTGCTAGATCCCCTATGAGTGAAAAACTGTTTTTT.